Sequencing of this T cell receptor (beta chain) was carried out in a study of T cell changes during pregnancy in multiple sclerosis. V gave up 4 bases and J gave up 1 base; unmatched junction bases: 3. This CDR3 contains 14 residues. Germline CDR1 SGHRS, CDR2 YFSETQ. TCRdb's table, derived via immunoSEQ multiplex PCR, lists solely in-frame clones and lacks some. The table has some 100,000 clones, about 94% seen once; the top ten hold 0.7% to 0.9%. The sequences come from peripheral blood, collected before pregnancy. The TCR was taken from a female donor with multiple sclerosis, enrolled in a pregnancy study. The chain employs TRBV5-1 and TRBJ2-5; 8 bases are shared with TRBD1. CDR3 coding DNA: TGCGCCAGCAGCCTAGGACAGGGCCAAGAGACCCAGTACTTC. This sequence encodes CASSLGQGQETQYF. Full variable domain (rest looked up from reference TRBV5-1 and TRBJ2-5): KAGVTQTPRYLIKTRGQQVTLSCSPISGHRSVSWYQQTPGQGLQFLFEYFSETQRNKGNFPGRFSGRQFSNSRSEMNVSTLELGDSALYLCASSLGQGQETQYFGPGTRLLVL.